This TCR beta chain was documented in a study of blood T cell repertoires in COVID-19 (dated by TCRdb to 2020 to 2022). Study-level background: Collaborator samples came from the United States, Italy and Spain and covered acute and convalescent phases of COVID-19. The material from the prospective study consisted of cDNA or gDNA derived from T cells, B-cell-depleted T cells, or PBMCs. Deeply sampled blood TCRbeta repertoires from subjects exposed to, actively infected with, or recovered from COVID-19 were included in the dataset. The repertoires were made available in a free public database intended to serve as a resource for research on the immune response to SARS-CoV-2. The samples were drawn from the first 160 participants of the ongoing ImmuneRACE study and from 1,200 or so subjects provided by 6 global collaborators. A de-identified subject ID, COVID-19 status, age in years and sex were almost always included in the sample metadata. Where available, HLA class I and class II types were obtained from metadata supplied by the sample provider rather than from assay-based typing. Overall study outcomes, separate from this receptor: How much clinical and demographic metadata was included differed by source and by participant, and the metadata was provided uncurated.

With respect to this clone: Which antigen it targets is not known. Base qualities are not recorded, but no much larger clone differs from it by a single base.

The immunoSEQ Assay, a bias-controlled multiplex PCR, was used to amplify TCRbeta CDR3 regions from genomic DNA. As for the authors' bioinformatics: Nucleated cell counts per sample were estimated from amplification of reference gene primers within the assay. To quantify the absolute abundance of each unique TCRbeta CDR3 rearrangement, sequence reads were collapsed and filtered. Productive Simpson clonality was computed per sample as the square root of Simpson's diversity index over productive rearrangements. Held by TCRdb, this immuneACCESS table contains in-frame sequences only and omits some clones. Under half of the omission traces to an unresolved V gene where checked; the cause of the rest is unknown. V and J calls and clone size come straight from that table; D and trimming were deduced from the DNA. Within this sample are 250,000 or so clones, with nearly 95% of them counted one time only. The ten largest account for over 0.65% of the sample.

In Seattle, one collaborating source enrolled patients while the infection was active and tracked those patients longitudinally over the course of disease. Whole blood was collected in K2EDTA tubes by collaborating institutions according to the institutions' own protocols. Collaborator samples were shipped for TCRbeta analysis as frozen whole blood, isolated PBMCs, or DNA extracted from either sample type. The junction shows trimming of 4 bases on V and 1 base on J, plus 11 bases between the germline ends. The CDR3 runs 14 amino acids, cysteine and phenylalanine included. The only DNA kept is the CDR3, 42 bases in frame from the first base. Taken from the germline V gene, the CDR1 and CDR2 loops are SGHRS and YFSETQ.

This TCR was sampled from a man younger than 45 with COVID-19, enrolled during active disease. The sample comprised peripheral blood. The V and J genes are TRBV5-1 and TRBJ1-1, with the D gene call left open. Read as DNA, the sequence is TGCGCCAGCAGCCGTGACAACCCGAACACTGAAGCTTTCTTT. This gives the protein CASSRDNPNTEAFF. Supplemented by the reference TRBV5-1 and TRBJ1-1 proteins around the CDR3, the complete variable domain is KAGVTQTPRYLIKTRGQQVTLSCSPISGHRSVSWYQQTPGQGLQFLFEYFSETQRNKGNFPGRFSGRQFSNSRSEMNVSTLELGDSALYLCASSRDNPNTEAFFGQGTRLTVV.